This paragraph reports one TCR beta chain. Its antigen remains unknown. The CDR3 is 18 amino acids. Germline CDR1 reads MGHRA; CDR2 reads YSYEKL. Trimming left V 0 bases short and J 0 bases short, with 18 bases between. Every sorted population was more than 95% pure. This record comes from a study of beta chain features in type 1 diabetes. Study-wide results and limits: A greater similarity of naive, central memory and Treg TCRB repertoires was seen among patients than among healthy donors. For Type 1 diabetes patients, all four CD4+ subsets carried TCRB CDR3s that were moderately but significantly shorter. VDJ junctions in type 1 diabetes patients carried more deletions and fewer insertions.

The whole isolated RNA underwent reverse transcription, so sequencing captured expressed TCRB transcripts. Here immunoSEQ multiplex PCR was the method, and the copy in TCRdb shows in-frame clones only, minus some. The sample has about 53,000 clones, just under 65% seen once; the top ten hold roughly 0.3%. V is TRBV4-1 and J is TRBJ2-7, with a weak D call TRBD1 (6 bases). The origin of this receptor is a woman in her 30s with type 1 diabetes. The specimen sequenced was stem cell memory CD4+ T cells from blood. CDR3 region: CASSQDSAQGRSSYEQYF. CDR3 sequence (DNA): TGCGCCAGCAGCCAAGATTCCGCTCAGGGGCGCAGCTCCTACGAGCAGTACTTC.